This entry is about one T cell receptor (beta chain). This record belongs to a study of blood T cell repertoires in COVID-19. Study-level background: Collection of acute and convalescent COVID-19 samples took place in the United States, Italy and Spain.

Generated by immunoSEQ multiplex PCR, the TCRdb table keeps only in-frame clones and is missing some. Of some 170,000 clones listed, about 80% are singletons. There are 17 residues in the CDR3. Germline V gene lookup returns CDR1 SGHKS and CDR2 YYEKEE (reference sequence). Between the trimmed V and J ends, which lost 3 bases and 0 bases, there was a span of 13 bases. The chain recombines TRBV5-5 with TRBJ1-6, with no clear D. Sequencing was performed on peripheral blood. The receptor was isolated from a woman aged 65 to 85 with acute or convalescent COVID-19. CDR3: CASSSVGLSSYNSPLHF. The DNA of the CDR3 is TGTGCCAGCAGCTCAGTTGGGCTAAGCTCCTATAATTCACCCCTCCACTTT.